This section outlines one TCR beta chain sequence together with its context. A far larger clone is a single base away, which makes a read error likely. The CDR3 is made up of 15 amino acids. Per germline, CDR1 MNHGY and CDR2 SAAAGT. TCR beta CDR3 amplification from genomic DNA was performed by two-round multiplex PCR. Round-one PCR had primers specific to each TRBV and TRBJ gene. TCRdb processed the multiplex PCR reads anew with MiXCR; each CDR3 protein has one entry. Of fewer than 25,000 distinct CDR3 sequences listed, around 42% are singletons. The sample comes from a study of prognosis after radiotherapy for stage I lung cancer. Across the study: In this cohort, every patient with non-small cell lung cancer was regarded as medically inoperable. A biologically effective dose of at least 100 Gy came via 3-5 SBRT fractions.

The V call is TRBV6-8, the J call TRBJ2-7; 11 nucleotides match TRBD2. This clonotype originated in a donor of 50 years or more with non-small cell lung cancer. Material: PBMCs, obtained before or after stereotactic body radiation therapy (not recorded which). The CDR3 sequence: CASSHGLAGVYEHYF. The CDR3 DNA is TGTGCCAGCAGCCACGGACTAGCGGGCGTCTACGAGCATTACTTC.